This TCR beta chain was profiled in a study of blood T cell repertoires in COVID-19. A word on this clone: This sample also contains other DNA sequences that code for the same CDR3.

Clones were sequenced by immunoSEQ multiplex PCR, and TCRdb holds only the in-frame ones, with some missing. Of about 430,000 clones listed, more than 75% are singletons. CDR1 is SNHLY, CDR2 FYNNEI, per germline. The CDR3 consists of 13 residues. Trimming took off 5 bases at V and 4 bases at J, with 9 bases between the two ends. The gene calls are TRBV2 and TRBJ1-5; D may be TRBD1 (6 bases). The sequence was collected from a woman in her twenties or thirties with acute COVID-19. Sequenced: PBMCs or T cells enriched from blood (not recorded which). The CDR3 bases are TGTGCCAGCAGTAGACAGGCGAATCAGCCCCAGCATTTT. Its protein product is CASSRQANQPQHF.